Shown below are 32 T cell receptor beta chains from a single sample sequenced in a study of yellow fever vaccine responses in identical twins. MiXCR, run by TCRdb on the RT-PCR reads, gives a single entry per CDR3 protein. Of about 34,000 distinct CDR3 sequences listed, more than 50% are singletons. Sequences were derived from T cells from blood (PBMCs), unsorted or a sorted subset (not recorded which), sampled before or after yellow fever vaccination (not recorded which). The receptors originated from a woman in her late teens or twenties who received the yellow fever vaccine.

CDR3 bases: TGTGCCAGCAGCTCCGGGACATCTTATGGCTACACCTTC. Translation: CASSSGTSYGYTF. The V call is TRBV5-5, the J call TRBJ1-2; the D gene is possibly TRBD1 (6 bases). The V and J ends lost 3 bases and 5 bases respectively, with 11 bases between them. CDR1 and CDR2 from the germline V gene are SGHKS and YYEKEE (reference sequence). This CDR3 has 13 residues.

The V call is TRBV11-1, the J call TRBJ2-1, with TRBD2 as a possible D gene (6 bases). The ends were cut back, 3 bases at V and 7 bases at J, with 16 bases in the middle. The CDR3 has 15 residues. Germline V CDR1 and CDR2: SGHAT, FQDESV (reference sequence). CDR3 residues: CASSFAGLGLNEQFF. The CDR3 DNA reads TGTGCCAGCAGCTTTGCGGGATTAGGGCTGAATGAGCAGTTCTTC.

The chain couples TRBV11-2 to TRBJ2-3, with D maybe TRBD2 (6 bases). There are 13 residues in the CDR3. V dropped 2 bases and J dropped 8 bases, with 11 bases sitting between them. Germline loops: CDR1 SGHAT, CDR2 FQNNGV. As DNA, the CDR3 is TGTGCCAGCAGCTTACAGGGTAGCGGTACGCAGTATTTT. Residues: CASSLQGSGTQYF.

DNA of the CDR3: TGTGCCAGCAGCTTAGTTGCGGGGCAGAACACTGAAGCTTTCTTT. It codes for CASSLVAGQNTEAFF. The V and J genes are TRBV11-2 and TRBJ1-1, with D perhaps matching TRBD1 (5 bases). The V and J ends lost 1 base and 1 base respectively, with 10 bases between them. Germline V gene lookup returns CDR1 SGHAT and CDR2 FQNNGV. This CDR3 is built from 15 residues.

The rearrangement links TRBV18 to TRBJ1-2; the match to TRBD1 covers 10 bases. This CDR3 contains 16 residues. Germline-derived CDR1 and CDR2 are KGHSH and LQKENI. The J segment lost 5 bases and the V segment lost 0 bases, leaving 6 bases of the junction unmatched. The CDR3, as DNA: TGTGCCAGCTCACCACCGGGACAGGGGTTCGGGTATGGCTACACCTTC. It translates to CASSPPGQGFGYGYTF.

DNA of the CDR3: TGTGCCAGCAGCGTGACAGGGGTTGAGACCCAGTACTTC. This encodes CASSVTGVETQYF. The chain carries TRBV9 and TRBJ2-5; 8 positions match TRBD1. J was trimmed by 5 bases and V by 2 bases; bases with no gene match: 2. CDR3 length: 13 amino acids. Germline CDR1 is SGDLS and CDR2 is YYNGEE.

This rearrangement joins TRBV19 to TRBJ1-6; tentative D call: TRBD1 (6 bases). Looked up from germline, CDR1 is LNHDA and CDR2 is SQIVND (reference sequence). The CDR3 is 13 residues long. Trimming stripped 7 bases from V and 10 bases from J, with 14 bases between. Here the CDR3 DNA reads TGTGCCAGTACCGCAGGGGTGCTCTCACCCCTCCACTTT. It codes for CASTAGVLSPLHF.

The sample holds one count of this clonotype. The chain couples TRBV6-5 to TRBJ2-5, with TRBD2 identical over 10 bases. Germline lookup yields CDR1 MNHEY and CDR2 SVGAGI. V shed 4 bases and J 6 bases; nucleotides not matched to a gene: 11. The CDR3 has 16 amino acids. The CDR3: CASSFRTSGPPKTQYF. CDR3 DNA: TGTGCCAGCAGTTTTCGGACTAGCGGACCTCCCAAGACCCAGTACTTC.

J is TRBJ2-1 and V is TRBV7-3; perhaps TRBD2 as D (6 bases). Per germline, CDR1 SGHTA and CDR2 FQGTGA. The CDR3 extends over 14 amino acids. V lost 5 bases, J lost 2 bases, and 10 bases lay in between. The CDR3 spells CASSHGTAYNEQFF. The DNA for the CDR3 is TGTGCCAGCAGCCACGGGACTGCCTACAATGAGCAGTTCTTC.

The J gene is TRBJ2-2, the V gene TRBV20-1, with TRBD2 matching 9 bases. The J segment lost 3 bases and the V segment lost 6 bases, leaving 8 bases of the junction unmatched. Germline loops: CDR1 DFQATT, CDR2 SNEGSKA (reference sequence). The CDR3 loop spans 15 amino acids. The CDR3 here is CSAPSGGLYTGELFF. CDR3 in DNA: TGCAGTGCCCCCAGCGGGGGGCTTTACACCGGGGAGCTGTTTTTT.

The chain joins TRBV10-3 to TRBJ1-6; D uncertain. V lost 2 bases and J 11 bases, leaving 10 bases between the germline ends. The length of the CDR3 is 13 residues. Germline V gene sequence: CDR1 ENHRY, CDR2 SYGVKD. The CDR3 nucleotides are TGTGCCATCAGTGAGGGAAGGCATCCACCCCTCCACTTT. This translates into CAISEGRHPPLHF.

This clonotype was seen only a few times. This sequence joins TRBV6-2 or TRBV6-3 and TRBJ2-7; D ambiguous. Trimming took 0 bases from V and 6 from J, leaving 9 bases between them. The CDR3 loop spans 13 amino acids. Per the germline V gene, CDR1 is MNHEY and CDR2 is SVGEGT. CDR3 loop: CASSYSAGSEQYF. The CDR3 DNA reads as TGTGCCAGCAGTTACTCCGCCGGGTCCGAGCAGTACTTC.

CDR3 residues: CASKQLRNTEAFF. The CDR3 coding sequence is TGTGCCAGCAAACAGCTCAGGAACACTGAAGCTTTCTTT. V and J are TRBV28 and TRBJ1-1; D is unresolved. CDR1 MDHEN and CDR2 SYDVKM come from the germline V gene. CDR3 size: 13 residues. Trimming removed 7 bases at V and 1 base at J, with 10 bases between.

In its sample, this clonotype was seen once. The rearrangement joins TRBV2 to TRBJ1-5; the match to TRBD1 covers 7 bases. Germline CDR1 is SNHLY and CDR2 is FYNNEI. Germline trimming cut 7 bases from V and 7 bases from J; bases unmatched to any gene: 10. CDR3 length: 14 amino acids. CDR3 amino acids: CASTEVQGIQPQHF. The CDR3 region has the DNA TGTGCCAGCACAGAAGTACAGGGGATCCAGCCCCAGCATTTT.

The gene calls are TRBV24-1 and TRBJ2-1; D perhaps matches TRBD1 (6 bases). The CDR3 totals 15 residues. Germline V gene sequence: CDR1 KGHDR, CDR2 SFDVKD. V lost 1 base, J lost 7 bases, and 13 bases lay in between. CDR3 in amino acids: CATSDFRQDNNEQFF. The CDR3 region has the DNA TGTGCCACCAGTGATTTCCGACAGGATAATAATGAGCAGTTCTTC.

About this clonotype itself: One end of the junction is discordant with germline, which a read error may explain. The J gene is TRBJ1-1, the V gene TRBV7-9; TRBD1 aligns across 8 bases. The germline V gene has CDR1 SEHNR and CDR2 FQNEAQ (reference sequence). This CDR3 is built from 15 residues. The CDR3 spells CASSLLQGAGTEVFF. The CDR3 region has the DNA TGTGCCAGCAGTTTACTCCAGGGGGCGGGCACTGAAGTTTTCTTT.

This clonotype was recorded a few times. The chain links TRBV12-3 or TRBV12-4 to TRBJ1-6, with D possibly TRBD1 on 5 matching bases. This CDR3 is built from 18 residues. V was clipped by 1 base and J by 14 bases, with 27 bases between them. CDR3 coding DNA: TGTGCCAGCAGTTTAGGATCCAACCTACAGGCCAAGGGATTCACCCTCCACTTT. Its translation is CASSLGSNLQAKGFTLHF.

This clonotype was seen only once. The chain uses TRBV11-3 and TRBJ2-7; 15 bases map to TRBD2. CDR3 size: 16 residues. Germline CDR1 and CDR2: SGHNT and YENEEA. The ends lost 5 bases at V and 7 bases at J; junction bases unmatched: 9. In DNA, the CDR3 is TGTGCCAGCAGCCGCGGACTAGCGGGAGGGAATGAAGAGCAGTACTTC. Its protein is CASSRGLAGGNEEQYF.

V gene TRBV10-1 combines with J gene TRBJ2-7; 14 positions match TRBD2. With V trimmed by 6 bases and J by 3 bases, 4 bases remained unmatched. The germline V gene encodes CDR1 WNHNN and CDR2 SYGVQD (reference sequence). This CDR3 has 15 residues. The CDR3 loop reads CASSSGLAGVYEQYV. The CDR3 DNA is TGCGCCAGCAGCTCGGGACTAGCGGGGGTCTACGAGCAGTACGTC.

This clonotype occurred a few times. The rearrangement joins TRBV12-3 or TRBV12-4 to TRBJ2-1; a possible D gene is TRBD2 (6 bases). The CDR3 is 16 residues long. V was trimmed by 6 bases and J by 6 bases, leaving 21 bases between them. The chain's CDR3 is CASRLHPGDGPNEQFF. CDR3 DNA: TGTGCCAGCAGACTTCACCCGGGAGACGGACCCAATGAGCAGTTCTTC.

The V and J genes are TRBV2 and TRBJ1-2; weak D call: TRBD1 (6 bases). The V gene's germline CDR1 is SNHLY and CDR2 FYNNEI. Between the trimmed V and J ends, which lost 10 bases and 4 bases, there was a span of 16 bases. The CDR3 contains 13 residues. CDR3 residues: CAKPKQGRYGYTF. The CDR3 DNA reads TGTGCCAAACCCAAGCAGGGGCGCTATGGCTACACCTTC.

The chain has TRBV25-1 and TRBJ2-2; D unresolved. Looked up from germline, CDR1 is MGHDK and CDR2 is SYGVNS. This CDR3 has 14 residues. V was trimmed by 3 bases and J by 1 base, leaving 6 bases between them. The DNA for the CDR3 is TGTGCCAGCAGTGAGCGTAAGAACACCGGGGAGCTGTTTTTT. It codes for CASSERKNTGELFF.

This clonotype has more than one count but fewer than ten. The V gene is TRBV12-3 or TRBV12-4, the J gene TRBJ2-3, with 9 bases aligning to TRBD2. The CDR3 covers 15 residues. Trimming cost V 7 bases and J 0 bases; bases outside gene matches: 5. The CDR3 loop reads CASILAGRSTDTQYF. The DNA of the CDR3 is TGTGCCAGCATTCTAGCGGGAAGAAGCACAGATACGCAGTATTTT.

This chain uses TRBV24-1 with TRBJ2-5, with D perhaps matching TRBD1 (7 bases). V was clipped by 2 bases and J by 5 bases, with 14 bases between them. The CDR3 length is 15 residues. Germline V lookup: CDR1 KGHDR, CDR2 SFDVKD. CDR3 loop: CATSDSTGRMETQYF. The CDR3 nucleotides read TGTGCCACCAGTGATTCGACAGGGAGGATGGAGACCCAGTACTTC.

This clonotype was seen more than once but under ten times. The chain carries TRBV27 and TRBJ2-7; perhaps TRBD1 as D (6 bases). The CDR3 has 14 amino acids. Trimming removed 3 bases from V and 3 bases from J, with 12 bases in between. Germline V gene lookup returns CDR1 MNHEY and CDR2 SMNVEV (reference sequence). CDR3 sequence reads: CASSFTGLSYEQYF. In nucleotides, the CDR3 is TGTGCCAGCAGTTTTACAGGGTTAAGCTACGAGCAGTACTTC.

The chain links TRBV11-1 to TRBJ1-4; a possible D gene is TRBD1 (5 bases). Germline-derived CDR1 and CDR2 are SGHAT and FQDESV (reference sequence). V lost 3 bases, J lost 8 bases, and 16 bases lay in between. The CDR3 totals 15 residues. The CDR3 DNA is TGTGCCAGCAGCTTGGGGACGAGAGAGAGAGAAAAACTGTTTTTT. Protein product: CASSLGTREREKLFF.

The chain links TRBV12-3 or TRBV12-4 to TRBJ1-2; D perhaps matches TRBD1 (6 bases). CDR3 length equals 14 residues. V lost 4 bases and J lost 0, with 9 bases in between. CDR3 in amino acids: CASSSGQTNYGYTF. As DNA, the CDR3 is TGTGCCAGCAGTTCGGGACAAACTAACTATGGCTACACCTTC.

The chain has TRBV5-1 and TRBJ2-7, with D tentatively TRBD2 (6 bases). The V end lost 3 bases, the J end lost 0 bases, and 13 bases lay between the germline ends. The CDR3 spans 15 residues. Germline CDR1 and CDR2: SGHRS and YFSETQ. The CDR3 here is CASSYRGTSSYEQYF. The CDR3 region has the DNA TGCGCCAGCAGCTATCGGGGGACCAGCTCCTACGAGCAGTACTTC.

The CDR3 region has the DNA TGTGCCACCGACACCTTTGAGTCTGGGGCCAACGTCCTGACTTTC. It yields the protein CATDTFESGANVLTF. The gene calls are TRBV7-9 and TRBJ2-6; no clear D. In germline, CDR1 is SEHNR, CDR2 FQNEAQ (reference sequence). Trimming removed 10 bases from V and 1 base from J, with 14 bases in between. The CDR3 length is 15 residues.

This clonotype was observed a few times. V usage is TRBV23-1 and J usage is TRBJ2-1; D call uncertain. TRBV23-1 is labeled an ORF, and its function is uncertain. The CDR3 length is 13 residues. Trimming took off 0 bases at V and 6 bases at J, with 6 bases between the two ends. In DNA, the CDR3 is TGCGCCAGCAGTCAATCGGCCCCCAATGAGCAGTTCTTC. Protein product: CASSQSAPNEQFF.

V and J are TRBV15 and TRBJ2-7; no reliable D call. CDR1 is LNHNV, CDR2 YYDKDF, per germline (reference sequence). The CDR3 runs 14 residues. Trimming took off 0 bases at V and 6 bases at J, with 12 bases between the two ends. The DNA for the CDR3 is TGTGCCACCAGCAGAGATCAGATCTCTAGCGAGCAGTACGTC. Translated, it gives CATSRDQISSEQYV.

This rearrangement joins TRBV6-1 to TRBJ2-5, with D tentatively TRBD2 (5 bases). V lost 5 bases, J lost 1 base, and 8 bases lay in between. The CDR3 has 13 residues. In germline, CDR1 is MNHNS, CDR2 SASEGT. CDR3 protein: CASSPGFQETQYF. The CDR3 region has the DNA TGTGCCAGCAGTCCGGGGTTCCAAGAGACCCAGTACTTC.